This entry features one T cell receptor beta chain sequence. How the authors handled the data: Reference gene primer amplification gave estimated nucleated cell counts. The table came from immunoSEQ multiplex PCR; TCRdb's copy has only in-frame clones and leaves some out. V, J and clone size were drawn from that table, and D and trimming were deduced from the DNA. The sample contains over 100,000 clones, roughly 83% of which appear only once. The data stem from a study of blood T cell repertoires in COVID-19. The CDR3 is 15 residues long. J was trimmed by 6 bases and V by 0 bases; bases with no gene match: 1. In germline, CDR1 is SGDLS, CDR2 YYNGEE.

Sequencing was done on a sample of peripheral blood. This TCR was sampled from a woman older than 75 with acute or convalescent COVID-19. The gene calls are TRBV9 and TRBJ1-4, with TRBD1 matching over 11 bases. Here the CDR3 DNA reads TGTGCCAGCAGCGTAGGGACAGGGGGCGATGAAAAACTGTTTTTT. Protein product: CASSVGTGGDEKLFF.